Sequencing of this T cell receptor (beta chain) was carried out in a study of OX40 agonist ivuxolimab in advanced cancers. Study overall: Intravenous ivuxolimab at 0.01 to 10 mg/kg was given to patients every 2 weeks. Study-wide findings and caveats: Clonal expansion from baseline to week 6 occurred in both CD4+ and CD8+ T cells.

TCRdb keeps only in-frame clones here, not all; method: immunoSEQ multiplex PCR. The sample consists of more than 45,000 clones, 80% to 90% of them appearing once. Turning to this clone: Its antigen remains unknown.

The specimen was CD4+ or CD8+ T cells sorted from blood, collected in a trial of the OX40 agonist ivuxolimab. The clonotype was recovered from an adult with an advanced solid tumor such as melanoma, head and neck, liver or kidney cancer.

CDR3 nucleotide sequence: TGCAGTGCTAGACAGGGGGAAAAACTGTTTTTT. Amino acid sequence: CSARQGEKLFF. The chain uses TRBV20-1 and TRBJ1-4; a weak D match, TRBD1 (6 bases). Germline CDR1 and CDR2: DFQATT and SNEGSKA (reference sequence). This CDR3 has 11 amino acids. With 2 bases removed from V and 8 bases from J, the gap between germline ends came to 6 bases.